This T cell receptor beta chain came from a study of metastatic and nonmetastatic thyroid tumors. Overall study: The comparison covered peripheral blood and tumor or nodule tissue in malignant and benign thyroid patients.

Study findings and constraints: The study reportedly found significantly higher TCR beta diversity in malignant thyroid tumors than benign nodules, in blood and tumor.

Each patient came to thyroid surgery without any prior treatment (of any kind). This clone has only one observation. As yet, its antigen is unknown. Original processing notes: Built for papillary thyroid cancer, a distant-metastasis classifier drew on CDR3 differences across clinicopathological groups. TCRdb reprocessed the PCR reads using MiXCR. It is TCRdb's table, rather than the study itself, that gives the V and J calls and clone size. Of roughly 19,000 clones listed, about 35% are singletons. Sequenced sample: tumor tissue. This clonotype was obtained from a female donor with papillary thyroid cancer or a benign thyroid nodule (not recorded which). Some clones in this sample may be carry-over from other donors' samples.

The CDR3 bases are TGCAGTGCTAGACGGTGCACAGATACGCAGTATTTT. Amino acid sequence: CSARRCTDTQYF. This chain links TRBV20-1 with TRBJ2-3; D is ambiguous. With 2 bases removed from V and 1 base from J, the gap between germline ends came to 4 bases. The CDR3 runs 12 residues. Germline CDR1 reads DFQATT; CDR2 reads SNEGSKA (reference sequence).